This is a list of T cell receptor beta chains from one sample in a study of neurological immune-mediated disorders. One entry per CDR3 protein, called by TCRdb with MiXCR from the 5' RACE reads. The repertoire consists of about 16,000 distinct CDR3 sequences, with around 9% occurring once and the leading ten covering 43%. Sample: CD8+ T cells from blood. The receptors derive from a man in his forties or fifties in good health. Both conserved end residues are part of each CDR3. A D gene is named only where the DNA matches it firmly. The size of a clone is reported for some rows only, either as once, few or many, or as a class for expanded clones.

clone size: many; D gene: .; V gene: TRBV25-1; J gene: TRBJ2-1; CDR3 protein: CASQEYNEQFF; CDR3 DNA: TGTGCCAGCCAGGAATACAATGAGCAGTTCTTC
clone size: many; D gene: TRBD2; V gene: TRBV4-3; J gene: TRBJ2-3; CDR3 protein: CASSQRLAGSTDTQYF; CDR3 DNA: TGCGCCAGCAGCCAACGACTAGCGGGTAGCACAGATACGCAGTATTTT
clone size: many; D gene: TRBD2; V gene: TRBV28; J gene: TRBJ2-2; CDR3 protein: CASSLLSGTTGELFF; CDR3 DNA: TGTGCCAGCAGTTTATTAAGCGGGACCACCGGGGAGCTGTTTTTT
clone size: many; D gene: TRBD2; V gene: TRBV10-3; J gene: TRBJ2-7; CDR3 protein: CAISDVASGSPEQYF; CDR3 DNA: TGTGCCATCAGTGACGTGGCTAGCGGGAGTCCCGAGCAGTACTTC
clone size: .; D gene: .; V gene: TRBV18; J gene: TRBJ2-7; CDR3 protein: CASSPANYEQYF; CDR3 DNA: TGTGCCAGCTCACCAGCGAACTACGAGCAGTACTTC
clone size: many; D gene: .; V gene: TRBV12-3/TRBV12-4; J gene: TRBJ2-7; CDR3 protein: CASSKTARGEQYF; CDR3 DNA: TGTGCCAGCAGCAAGACAGCCCGGGGCGAGCAGTACTTC
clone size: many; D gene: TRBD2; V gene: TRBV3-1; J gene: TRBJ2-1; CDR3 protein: CASSQEHSGRATDEQFF; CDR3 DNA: TGTGCCAGCAGCCAAGAACATAGCGGGAGGGCCACCGATGAGCAGTTCTTC
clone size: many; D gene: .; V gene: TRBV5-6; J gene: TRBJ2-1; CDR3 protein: CASSIGGGEQFF; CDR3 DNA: TGTGCCAGCAGCATTGGTGGGGGTGAGCAGTTCTTC
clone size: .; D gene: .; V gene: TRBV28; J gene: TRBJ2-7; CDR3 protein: CDSTPLNDVYEQYF; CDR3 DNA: TGTGACAGTACCCCCCTAAACGATGTCTACGAGCAGTACTTC
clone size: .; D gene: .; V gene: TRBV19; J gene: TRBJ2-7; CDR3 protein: CASSIAGTAYEQYF; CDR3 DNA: TGTGCCAGTAGTATTGCGGGGACAGCCTACGAGCAGTACTTC
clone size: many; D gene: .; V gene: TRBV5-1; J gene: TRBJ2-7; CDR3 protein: CASSFRVPSYEQYF; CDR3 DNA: TGCGCCAGCAGCTTTAGGGTCCCTTCCTACGAGCAGTACTTC
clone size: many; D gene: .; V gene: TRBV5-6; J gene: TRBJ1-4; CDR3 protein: CASSLAVWGAGEKLFF; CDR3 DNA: TGTGCCAGCAGCTTGGCCGTTTGGGGGGCAGGTGAAAAACTGTTTTTT
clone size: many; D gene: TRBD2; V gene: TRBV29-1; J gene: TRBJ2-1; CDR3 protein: CSVGLAGGSGNEQFF; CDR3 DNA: TGCAGCGTTGGACTAGCGGGAGGATCCGGCAATGAGCAGTTCTTC
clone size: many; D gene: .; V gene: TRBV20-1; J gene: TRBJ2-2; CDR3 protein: CSASRWGGFSEAGELFF; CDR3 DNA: TGCAGTGCTTCGAGATGGGGTGGGTTTTCCGAAGCCGGGGAGCTGTTTTTT
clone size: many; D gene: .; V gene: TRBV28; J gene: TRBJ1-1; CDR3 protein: CASGGNTEAFF; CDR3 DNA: TGTGCCAGCGGGGGGAACACTGAAGCTTTCTTT
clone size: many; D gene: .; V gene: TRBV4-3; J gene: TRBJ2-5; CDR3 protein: CASSQDRTRTQYF; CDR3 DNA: TGCGCCAGCAGCCAAGACAGGACCCGGACCCAGTACTTC
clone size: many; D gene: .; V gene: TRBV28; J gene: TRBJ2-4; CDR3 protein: CASSLGGEGGAKNIQYF; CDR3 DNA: TGTGCCAGCAGTTTAGGGGGAGAGGGAGGAGCCAAAAACATTCAGTACTTC
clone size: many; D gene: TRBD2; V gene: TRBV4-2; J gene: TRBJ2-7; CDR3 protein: CASSQGVAGAYEQYF; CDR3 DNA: TGTGCCAGCAGCCAAGGGGTAGCGGGAGCCTACGAGCAGTACTTC
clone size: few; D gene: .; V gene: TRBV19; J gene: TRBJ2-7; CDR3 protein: CASSSDLSYEQYF; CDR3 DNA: TGTGCCAGTAGTTCGGACTTATCCTACGAGCAGTACTTC
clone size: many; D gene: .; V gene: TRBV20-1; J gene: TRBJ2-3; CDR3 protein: CSARDGARSWSDTQYF; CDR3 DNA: TGCAGTGCTAGAGATGGGGCTAGAAGCTGGTCAGATACGCAGTATTTT
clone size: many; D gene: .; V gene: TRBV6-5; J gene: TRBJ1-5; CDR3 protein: CASSYSTAQPQHF; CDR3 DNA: TGTGCCAGCAGTTACTCGACAGCTCAGCCCCAGCATTTT
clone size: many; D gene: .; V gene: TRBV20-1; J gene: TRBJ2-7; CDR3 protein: CSATTDRWGSYEQYF; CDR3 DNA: TGCAGTGCTACAACAGACAGGTGGGGGTCCTACGAGCAGTACTTC
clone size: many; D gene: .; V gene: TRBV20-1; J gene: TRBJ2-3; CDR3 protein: CSARITGLASSTDTQYF; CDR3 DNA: TGCAGTGCTAGGATCACCGGCCTAGCGTCTAGCACAGATACGCAGTATTTT
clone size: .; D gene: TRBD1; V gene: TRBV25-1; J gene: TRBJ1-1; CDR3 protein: CASIEQGVGEAFF; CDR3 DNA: TGTGCCAGCATCGAACAGGGGGTAGGTGAAGCTTTCTTT
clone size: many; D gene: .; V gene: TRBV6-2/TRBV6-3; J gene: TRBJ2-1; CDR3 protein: CASSPGGYEQFF; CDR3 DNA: TGTGCCAGTTCCCCTGGCGGGTATGAGCAGTTCTTC
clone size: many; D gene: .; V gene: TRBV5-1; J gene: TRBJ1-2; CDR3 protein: CASRPTEGYGYTF; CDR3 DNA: TGCGCCAGCAGACCGACAGAGGGTTATGGCTACACCTTC
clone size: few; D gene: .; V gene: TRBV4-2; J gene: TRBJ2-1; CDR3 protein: CASSQDRAGSYNEQFF; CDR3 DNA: TGTGCCAGCAGCCAAGATCGCGCGGGGTCCTACAATGAGCAGTTCTTC
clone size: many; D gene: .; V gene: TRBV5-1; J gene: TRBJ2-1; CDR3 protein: CASRRDPSSYNEQFF; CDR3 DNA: TGCGCCAGCAGACGGGACCCGAGCTCCTACAATGAGCAGTTCTTC
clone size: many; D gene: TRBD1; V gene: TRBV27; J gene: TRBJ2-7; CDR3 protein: CASSFEGTGRYEQYF; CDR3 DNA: TGTGCCAGCAGTTTCGAGGGGACAGGGCGCTACGAGCAGTACTTC
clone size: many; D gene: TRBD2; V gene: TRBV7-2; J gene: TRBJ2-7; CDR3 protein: CASSLGTSAYEQYF; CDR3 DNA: TGTGCCAGCAGCTTAGGGACTAGCGCTTACGAGCAGTACTTC
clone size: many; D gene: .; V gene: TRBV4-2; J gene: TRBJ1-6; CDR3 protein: CASSQEGYRVNSPLHF; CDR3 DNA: TGTGCCAGCAGCCAAGAAGGGTACAGGGTTAATTCACCCCTCCACTTT
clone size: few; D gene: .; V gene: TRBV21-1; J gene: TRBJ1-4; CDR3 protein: CASSKHRGLSNEKLFF; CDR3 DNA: TGTGCCAGCAGCAAACACCGGGGGCTGTCTAATGAAAAACTGTTTTTT
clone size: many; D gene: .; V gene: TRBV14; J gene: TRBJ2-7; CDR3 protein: CASSQGLGPYEQYF; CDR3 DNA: TGTGCCAGCAGCCAAGGGCTAGGTCCCTACGAGCAGTACTTC
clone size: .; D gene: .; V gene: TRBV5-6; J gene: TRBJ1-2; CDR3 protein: CASMVGGGGYTF; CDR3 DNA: TGTGCCAGCATGGTCGGCGGGGGCGGCTACACCTTC
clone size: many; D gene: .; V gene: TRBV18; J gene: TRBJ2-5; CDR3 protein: CASSPKGRETQYF; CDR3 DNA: TGTGCCAGCTCACCAAAGGGGCGGGAGACCCAGTACTTC
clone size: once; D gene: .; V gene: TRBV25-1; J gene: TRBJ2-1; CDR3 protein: CASGDFGHSSYNEQFF; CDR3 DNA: TGTGCCAGCGGAGACTTTGGGCACAGCTCCTACAATGAGCAGTTCTTC